The present entry profiles one T cell receptor beta chain with its context. Its antigen remains unknown. The CDR3 consists of 14 residues. Per germline, CDR1 SGDLS and CDR2 YYNGEE. J was trimmed by 2 bases and V by 3 bases; bases with no gene match: 2. The record originates from a study of T-cell memory formation after mild COVID-19. Constant-segment primers were used for 5'RACE, and the resulting TCR alpha and TCR beta cDNA libraries carried sample barcodes and UMIs. TCRdb re-analysed the 5' RACE reads in MiXCR, keeping a single row per CDR3 protein. This table holds roughly 310,000 distinct CDR3 sequences, roughly 15% found once. General study findings and limits: Memory sampled before infection contained some responding clones, suggesting cross-reactive memory joined.

This sequence originates from a man between 18 and 29 years old who had mild COVID-19 (a few samples of this study predate the infection). Cell type and time point are not known. The rearrangement joins TRBV9 to TRBJ1-1, with 9 bases that match TRBD1. Input material: PBMCs or a T cell subset sorted from them (not recorded which). CDR3 residues: CASSAQGANTEAFF. In DNA form, the CDR3 reads TGTGCCAGCAGCGCACAGGGGGCTAACACTGAAGCTTTCTTT.